The clone carrying this TCR beta chain was seen at least ten times. These data come from a study of early T cells in non-severe SARS-CoV-2 infection. Germline V lookup: CDR1 SGHTA, CDR2 FQGTGA. Trimming took off 1 base at V and 5 bases at J, with 8 bases between the two ends. The CDR3 has 13 amino acids. One entry per CDR3 protein, called by TCRdb with MiXCR from the 5' RACE reads. The repertoire holds some 25,000 distinct CDR3 sequences, with about 4.5% as singletons. The origin of this receptor is an adult who was a healthcare worker with PCR-confirmed SARS-CoV-2 infection or an uninfected control (not recorded which). Sequenced sample: whole blood. V is TRBV7-3 and J is TRBJ2-5; no definite D call. CDR3 in amino acids: CASSLNSGETQYF. The CDR3 DNA reads TGTGCCAGCAGCTTAAATAGTGGTGAGACCCAGTACTTC. Filled out from reference TRBV7-3 and TRBJ2-5, the complete variable domain reads GAGVSQTPSNKVTEKGKYVELRCDPISGHTALYWYRQSLGQGPEFLIYFQGTGAADDSGLPNDRFFAVRPEGSVSTLKIQRTERGDSAVYLCASSLNSGETQYFGPGTRLLVL.